A selection of T cell receptor beta chains follows, all from one sample in a study of shared clonotypes between healthy human individuals. TCRdb keeps only in-frame clones here, not all; method: immunoSEQ multiplex PCR. This sample has 2 million to 2.5 million clones, with 90% to 95% found just once. Sequenced sample: naive CD4+ T cells from PBMCs. The source of these receptors is a man in his late teens or twenties in good health. Some clones in this sample may be carry-over from other donors' samples. CDR3s include the opening cysteine and the closing phenylalanine or tryptophan. Fields, in order: V gene, J gene, CDR3 protein.

>TRBV27|TRBJ2-3
CASSGPNRATDTQYF
>TRBV7-2|TRBJ2-7
CASSERGSPYEQYF
>TRBV23-1|TRBJ2-2
CASSRRVLPEVYTGELFF
>TRBV14|TRBJ2-5
CASSKRLGKETQYF
>TRBV10-3|TRBJ2-3
CAIREGYTQYF
>TRBV5-1|TRBJ1-4
CASSLIPTGENEKLFF
>TRBV6-1|TRBJ2-1
CASSDHGSAETYNEQFF
>TRBV7-2|TRBJ2-1
CASSLIAISLSSYNEQFF
>TRBV5-1|TRBJ2-1
CASSRKETYNEQFF
>TRBV10-3|TRBJ1-1
CAISEGSRAFF
>TRBV19|TRBJ1-2
CASSAGTVANYGYTF
>TRBV18|TRBJ2-1
CASSANPGQGGNEQFF
>TRBV7-8|TRBJ1-6
CASSLVNSPLHF
>TRBV6-1|TRBJ2-7
CASRLAAAYEQYF
>TRBV21-1|TRBJ2-3
CASSRLSGTANRPYF
>TRBV19|TRBJ2-2
CATHMRAGTGELFF
>TRBV19|TRBJ2-5
CASSIGTGLETQYF
>TRBV9|TRBJ2-2
CASSVVASGRAGELFF
>TRBV2|TRBJ2-7
CASSMSGSAQYEQYF
>TRBV5-1|TRBJ2-4
CASSLVEDVQYF
>TRBV5-4|TRBJ2-3
CASSLGGGRTDTQYF
>TRBV7-2|TRBJ2-3
CASSLGGNTDTQYF